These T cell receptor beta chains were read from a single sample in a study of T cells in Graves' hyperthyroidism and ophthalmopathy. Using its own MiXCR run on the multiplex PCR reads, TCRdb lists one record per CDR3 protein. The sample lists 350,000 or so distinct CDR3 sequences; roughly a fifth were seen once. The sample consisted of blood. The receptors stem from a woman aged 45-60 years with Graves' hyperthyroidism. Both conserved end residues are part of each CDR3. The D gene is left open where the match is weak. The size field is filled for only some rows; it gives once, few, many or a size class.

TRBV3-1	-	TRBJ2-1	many	CASSQEPGSSYNEQFF	TGTGCCAGCAGCCAAGAACCCGGTAGCTCCTACAATGAGCAGTTCTTC
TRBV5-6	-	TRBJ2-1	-	CASSLAGGPSQFF	TGTGCCAGCAGCTTGGCTGGGGGGCCGAGTCAGTTCTTC
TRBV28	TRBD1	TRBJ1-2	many	CASSRIRPGQGNYGYTF	TGTGCCAGCAGCCGAATCCGTCCGGGACAGGGGAACTATGGCTACACCTTC
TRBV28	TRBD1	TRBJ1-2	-	CASSLTGYYGYTF	TGTGCCAGCAGCCTGACAGGGTACTATGGCTACACCTTC
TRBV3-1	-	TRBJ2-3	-	CASSPRENTQYF	TGTGCCAGCAGCCCGAGAGAGAATACGCAGTATTTT
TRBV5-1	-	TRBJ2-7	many	CASSPLLGPNLEQYF	TGCGCCAGCAGCCCCCTTTTGGGACCTAACCTCGAGCAGTACTTC
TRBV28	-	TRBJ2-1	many	CASSRPGTRTLGYNEQFF	TGTGCCAGCAGTCGGCCCGGGACAAGAACGTTAGGGTACAATGAGCAGTTCTTC
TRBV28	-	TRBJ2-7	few	CASSPPFEADEQYF	TGTGCCAGCAGCCCCCCTTTCGAGGCTGACGAGCAGTACTTC
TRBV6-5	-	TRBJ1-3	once	CASSSGFSGNTIYF	TGTGCCAGCAGTTCTGGGTTCTCTGGAAACACCATATATTTT
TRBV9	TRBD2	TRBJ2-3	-	CASSVYPYSGGNTDTQYF	TGTGCCAGCAGCGTCTACCCCTACTCGGGGGGAAACACAGATACGCAGTATTTT
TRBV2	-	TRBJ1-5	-	CASSVQLNQPQHF	TGTGCCAGCAGTGTACAGTTAAATCAGCCCCAGCATTTT
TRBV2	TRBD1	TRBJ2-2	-	CASSPLLRTGAGELFF	TGTGCCAGCTCACCACTACTTAGGACAGGGGCCGGGGAGCTGTTTTTT
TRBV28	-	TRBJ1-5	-	CASSGISPTNSNQPQHF	TGTGCCAGCAGTGGTATTTCGCCGACGAATAGCAATCAGCCCCAGCATTTT
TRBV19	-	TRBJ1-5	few	CASSIERDSRRQPQHF	TGTGCCAGTAGTATAGAAAGGGACTCCCGACGGCAGCCCCAGCATTTT
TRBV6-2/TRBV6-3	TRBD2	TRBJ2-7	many	CASRYGTSGFYEQYF	TGTGCCAGCAGATACGGCACTAGCGGATTCTACGAGCAGTACTTC
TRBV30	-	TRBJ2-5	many	CALKNGPGTQYF	TGTGCCTTGAAGAACGGTCCCGGGACCCAGTACTTC
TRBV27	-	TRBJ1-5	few	CASGQSNQPQHF	TGTGCCAGCGGCCAGAGCAATCAGCCCCAGCATTTT
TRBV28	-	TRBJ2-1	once	CASSLPGTLISSYNEQFF	TGTGCCAGCAGTTTACCGGGGACGTTGATAAGCTCCTACAATGAGCAGTTCTTC
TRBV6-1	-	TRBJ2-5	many	CASSENMGPETQYF	TGTGCCAGCAGTGAAAATATGGGGCCAGAGACCCAGTACTTC
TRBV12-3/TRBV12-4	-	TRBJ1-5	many	CASSPQTGYSNQPQHF	TGTGCCAGCAGTCCCCAAACAGGGTATAGCAATCAGCCCCAGCATTTT
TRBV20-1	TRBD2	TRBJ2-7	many	CSASTPGLASSYEQYF	TGCAGTGCTAGTACGCCGGGACTAGCGAGCTCCTACGAGCAGTACTTC
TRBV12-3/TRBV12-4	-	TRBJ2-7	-	CASMGSSISSYEQYF	TGTGCCAGCATGGGCAGCTCAATAAGCTCCTACGAGCAGTACTTC
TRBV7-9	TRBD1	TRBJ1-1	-	CASSSRAQGGANTEAFF	TGTGCCAGCAGCTCAAGGGCTCAAGGGGGCGCGAACACTGAAGCTTTCTTT
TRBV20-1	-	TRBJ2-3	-	CSASRGKAPDTQYF	TGCAGTGCTAGCCGGGGGAAGGCCCCGGATACGCAGTATTTT
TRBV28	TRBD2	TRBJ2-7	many	CASSEGPQLAGGWYF	TGTGCCAGCAGCGAAGGCCCCCAACTAGCGGGAGGATGGTACTTC
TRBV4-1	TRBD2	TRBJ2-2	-	CASSQVIGGGTGELFF	TGCGCCAGCAGCCAAGTGATCGGGGGGGGGACCGGGGAGCTGTTTTTT
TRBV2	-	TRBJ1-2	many	CASYRVLYGYTF	TGTGCCAGCTACAGGGTTCTCTATGGCTACACCTTC
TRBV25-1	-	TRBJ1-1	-	CASRRDPPNTEAFF	TGTGCCAGCAGACGAGATCCCCCGAACACTGAAGCTTTCTTT
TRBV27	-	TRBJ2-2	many	CASSFEGNTGELFF	TGTGCCAGCAGTTTTGAGGGGAACACCGGGGAGCTGTTTTTT
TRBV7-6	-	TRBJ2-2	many	CASSSQGGANTGELFF	TGTGCCAGCAGCTCCCAGGGGGGCGCGAACACCGGGGAGCTGTTTTTT
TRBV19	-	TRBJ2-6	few	CASRETGLAGANVLTF	TGTGCCAGTAGAGAAACAGGGTTAGCCGGGGCCAACGTCCTGACTTTC
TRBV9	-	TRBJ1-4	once	CASSVAPGEKLFF	TGTGCCAGCAGCGTAGCCCCGGGAGAAAAACTGTTTTTT
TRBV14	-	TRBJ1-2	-	CASSQGSLLGGYTF	TGTGCCAGCAGCCAAGGGTCACTCTTGGGTGGCTACACCTTC
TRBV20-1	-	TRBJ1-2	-	CSASAFSNYGYTF	TGCAGTGCTTCCGCATTTTCTAACTATGGCTACACCTTC
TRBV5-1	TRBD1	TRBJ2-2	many	CASSLYTGGANTGELFF	TGCGCCAGCAGCTTATATACAGGGGGCGCGAACACCGGGGAGCTGTTTTTT
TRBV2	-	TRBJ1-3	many	CASSARVSGNTIYF	TGTGCCAGCAGCGCAAGGGTCTCTGGAAACACCATATATTTT
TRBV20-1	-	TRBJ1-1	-	CSAREETEAFF	TGCAGTGCTAGAGAGGAGACCGAAGCTTTCTTT
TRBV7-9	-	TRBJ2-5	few	CASSPETGAGTQYF	TGTGCCAGCAGCCCAGAGACAGGCGCAGGGACCCAGTACTTC
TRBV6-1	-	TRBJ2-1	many	CASSGFQSSYNEQFF	TGTGCCAGCAGTGGGTTTCAGAGCTCCTACAATGAGCAGTTCTTC
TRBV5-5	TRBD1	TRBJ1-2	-	CASSLEPGQGINYGYTF	TGTGCCAGCAGCTTGGAGCCGGGACAGGGGATTAACTATGGCTACACCTTC
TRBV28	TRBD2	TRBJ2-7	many	CASSRPLAGGPEQYF	TGTGCCAGCAGCCGTCCCCTAGCGGGAGGGCCTGAGCAGTACTTC
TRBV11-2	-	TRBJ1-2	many	CASSLDAGKNYGYTF	TGTGCCAGCAGCTTAGACGCAGGGAAAAACTATGGCTACACCTTC
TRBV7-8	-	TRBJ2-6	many	CASSSYGANVLTF	TGTGCCAGCAGTTCCTACGGGGCCAACGTCCTGACTTTC
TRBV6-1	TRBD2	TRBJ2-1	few	CASSEGLAGVGRSYNEQFF	TGTGCCAGCAGTGAAGGGCTAGCGGGTGTCGGCCGCTCCTACAATGAGCAGTTCTTC
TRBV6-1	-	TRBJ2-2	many	CASSDYMSRVVTGELFF	TGTGCCAGCAGTGATTATATGAGCAGGGTGGTCACCGGGGAGCTGTTTTTT
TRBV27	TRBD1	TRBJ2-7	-	CASRKGGPTYEQYF	TGTGCCAGCAGGAAAGGGGGCCCTACCTACGAGCAGTACTTC
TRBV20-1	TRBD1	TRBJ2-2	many	CSASPGQLTGELFF	TGCAGTGCAAGCCCGGGACAGCTCACTGGGGAGCTGTTTTTT
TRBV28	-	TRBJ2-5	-	CASSLYGGGRTQYF	TGTGCCAGCAGTTTATATGGCGGGGGCCGGACCCAGTACTTC
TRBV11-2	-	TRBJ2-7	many	CASRRWSSINEQYF	TGTGCCAGCAGGAGGTGGTCTAGCATTAACGAGCAGTACTTC
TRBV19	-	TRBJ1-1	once	CASTVEGRNTEAFF	TGTGCCAGTACGGTCGAGGGAAGGAACACTGAAGCTTTCTTT
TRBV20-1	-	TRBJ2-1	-	CSAPGTYNEQFF	TGCAGTGCCCCTGGGACTTACAATGAGCAGTTCTTC
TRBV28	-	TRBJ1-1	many	CASSPGTKNTEAFF	TGTGCCAGCAGCCCTGGGACAAAGAACACTGAAGCTTTCTTT
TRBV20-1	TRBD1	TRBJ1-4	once	CSASGDRGAGEKLFF	TGCAGTGCTAGCGGGGACAGGGGCGCCGGGGAAAAACTGTTTTTT
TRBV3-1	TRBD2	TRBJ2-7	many	CASSLAGVYEQYF	TGTGCCAGCAGTCTAGCGGGGGTATACGAGCAGTACTTC
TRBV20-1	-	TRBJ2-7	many	CSARRSLYEQYF	TGCAGTGCTAGAAGGTCTTTATACGAGCAGTACTTC